The T cell receptor beta chain under discussion was sequenced for a study of CD8+ T cells in alopecia areata. Turning to the study itself: Administration of oral tofacitinib to treated patients was at 5 to 10 mg twice daily.

Samples from alopecia areata patients were lesional scalp punch biopsies and peripheral blood. Germline V gene lookup returns CDR1 MNHEY and CDR2 SMNVEV (reference sequence). The length of the CDR3 is 13 residues. V lost 5 bases, J lost 5 bases, and 3 bases stayed unmatched. TCR sequencing used cDNA made by reverse transcription of extracted RNA. Assay used: immunoSEQ multiplex PCR; TCRdb lists only in-frame clones, some missing. This table has more than 75,000 clones, roughly two fifths appearing once. Sequencing was done on a sample of CD4+ T cells sorted from blood. The TCR originated in a human donor with alopecia areata. The chain is built from TRBV27 and TRBJ1-1, with TRBD1 matching 9 bases. The CDR3: CASSGTGWTEAFF. CDR3 nucleotides: TGTGCCAGCAGTGGGACAGGGTGGACTGAAGCTTTCTTT.